This T cell receptor beta chain was found in a study of cytomegalovirus exposure and HLA in healthy donors. Study-level results: Across HLA loci, a later analysis found differing TCR association rates, with DRB1 most and HLA-C fewest. TCR beta V- and J-gene trimming was later associated with a missense DCLRE1C variant. Later analysis identified 15,000 to 20,000 TCR beta sequences associated with HLA alleles, using a false discovery rate threshold of 0.05.

The V end was cut by 3 bases, the J end by 0 bases, with 12 bases between. The length of the CDR3 is 15 residues. Germline loops: CDR1 SQVTM, CDR2 ANQGSEA. Remarks on this clone: The antigen remains undetermined.

Amplification used 60 Vbeta primers and 13 Jbeta primers. Using immunoSEQ multiplex PCR, the repertoire was profiled, and TCRdb retains in-frame clones only, with some absent. The sample consists of fewer than 25,000 clones, about four fifths of them appearing once. Sequenced material: PBMCs. This clonotype was obtained from a human donor in good health. The rearrangement uses TRBV29-1 and TRBJ2-1; D unclear. CDR3 region: CSVESQISSYNEQFF. In nucleotides, the CDR3 is TGCAGCGTTGAGAGCCAAATAAGCTCCTACAATGAGCAGTTCTTC.